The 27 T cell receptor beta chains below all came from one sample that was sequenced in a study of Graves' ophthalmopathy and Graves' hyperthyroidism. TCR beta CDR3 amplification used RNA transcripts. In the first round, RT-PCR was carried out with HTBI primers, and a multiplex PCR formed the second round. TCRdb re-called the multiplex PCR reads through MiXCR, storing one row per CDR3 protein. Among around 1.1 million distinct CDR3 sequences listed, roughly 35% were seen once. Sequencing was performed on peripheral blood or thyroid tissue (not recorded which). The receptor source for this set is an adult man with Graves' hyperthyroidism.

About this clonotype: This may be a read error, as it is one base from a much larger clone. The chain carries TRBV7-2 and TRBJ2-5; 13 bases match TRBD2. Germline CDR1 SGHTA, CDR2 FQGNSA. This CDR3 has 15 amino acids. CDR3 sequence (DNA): TGTGCCGGCAGCAAACTAGCGGGGGGGCCGGAGACCCAGTACTTC. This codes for CAGSKLAGGPETQYF.

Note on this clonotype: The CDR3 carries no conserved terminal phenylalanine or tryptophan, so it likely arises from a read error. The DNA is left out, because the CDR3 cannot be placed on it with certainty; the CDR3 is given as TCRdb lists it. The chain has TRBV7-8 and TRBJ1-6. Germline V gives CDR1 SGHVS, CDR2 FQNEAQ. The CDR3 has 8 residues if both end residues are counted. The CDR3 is CASTPSPS.

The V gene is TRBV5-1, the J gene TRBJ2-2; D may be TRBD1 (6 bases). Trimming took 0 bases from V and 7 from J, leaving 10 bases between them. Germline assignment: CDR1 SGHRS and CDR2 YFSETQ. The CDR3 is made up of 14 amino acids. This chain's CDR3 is CASSLGQAVGELFF. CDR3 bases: TGCGCCAGCAGCTTGGGACAGGCTGTCGGGGAGCTGTTTTTT.

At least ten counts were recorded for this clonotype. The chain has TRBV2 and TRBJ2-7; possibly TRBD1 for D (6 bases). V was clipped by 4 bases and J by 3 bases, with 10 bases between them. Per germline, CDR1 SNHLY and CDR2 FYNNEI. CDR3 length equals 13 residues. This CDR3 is CASSVSRGYEQYF. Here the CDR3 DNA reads TGTGCCAGCAGTGTTAGCAGGGGCTACGAGCAGTACTTC.

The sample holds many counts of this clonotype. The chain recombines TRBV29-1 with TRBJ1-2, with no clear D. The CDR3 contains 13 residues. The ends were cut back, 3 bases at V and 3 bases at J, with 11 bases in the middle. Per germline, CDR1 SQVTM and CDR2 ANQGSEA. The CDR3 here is CSVDSGRDYGYTF. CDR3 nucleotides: TGCAGCGTTGATAGCGGGAGAGACTATGGCTACACCTTC.

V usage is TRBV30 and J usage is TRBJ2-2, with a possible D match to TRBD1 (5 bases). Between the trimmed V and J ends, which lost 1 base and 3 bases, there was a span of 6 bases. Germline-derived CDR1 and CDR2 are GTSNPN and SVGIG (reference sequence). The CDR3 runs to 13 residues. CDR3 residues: CAWSDRYTGELFF. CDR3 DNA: TGTGCCTGGAGTGACAGGTACACCGGGGAGCTGTTTTTT.

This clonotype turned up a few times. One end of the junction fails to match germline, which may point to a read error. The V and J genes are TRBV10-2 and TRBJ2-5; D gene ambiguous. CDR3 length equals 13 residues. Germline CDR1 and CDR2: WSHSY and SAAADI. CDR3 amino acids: CASSALRTETQYF. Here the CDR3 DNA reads TGTGCCAGCAGTGCGCTCAGGACAGAGACCCAGTACTTC.

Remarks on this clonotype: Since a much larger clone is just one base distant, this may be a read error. CDR3 DNA sequence: TGTGCCAGCAACGTACTAATGAACACTGAAGCTTTCTTT. Encoded protein: CASNVLMNTEAFF. The chain joins TRBV7-9 to TRBJ1-1; D gene ambiguous. With 7 bases removed from V and 0 bases from J, the gap between germline ends came to 9 bases. The CDR3 runs 13 residues. CDR1 is SEHNR, CDR2 FQNEAQ, per germline (reference sequence).

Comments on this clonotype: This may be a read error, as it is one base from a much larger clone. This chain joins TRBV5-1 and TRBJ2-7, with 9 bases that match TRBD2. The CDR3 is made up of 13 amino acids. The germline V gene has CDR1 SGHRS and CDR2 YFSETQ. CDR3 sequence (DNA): TGCGCCAGCAGCTTGGAAGCGGGGGGCGAGCAGTGCTTC. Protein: CASSLEAGGEQCF.

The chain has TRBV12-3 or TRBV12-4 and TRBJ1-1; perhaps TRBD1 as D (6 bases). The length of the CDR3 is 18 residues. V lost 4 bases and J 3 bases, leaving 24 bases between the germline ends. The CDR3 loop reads CASSYRGGFARRDTEAFF. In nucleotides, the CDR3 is TGTGCCAGCAGTTACCGTGGGGGCTTTGCTCGACGGGACACTGAAGCTTTCTTT.

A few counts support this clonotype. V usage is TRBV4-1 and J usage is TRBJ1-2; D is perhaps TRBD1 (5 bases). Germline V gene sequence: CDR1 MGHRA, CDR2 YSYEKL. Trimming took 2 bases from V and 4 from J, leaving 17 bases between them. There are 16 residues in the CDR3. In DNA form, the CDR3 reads TGCGCCAGCAGCCAACCCCGGGACCTCCTCGTCTATGGCTACACCTTC. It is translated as CASSQPRDLLVYGYTF.

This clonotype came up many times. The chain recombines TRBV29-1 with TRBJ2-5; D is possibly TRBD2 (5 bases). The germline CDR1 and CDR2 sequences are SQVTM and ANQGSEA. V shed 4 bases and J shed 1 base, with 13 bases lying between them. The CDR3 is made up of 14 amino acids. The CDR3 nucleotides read TGCAGCGTTGTCCGCGCCGGAGGCCAAGAGACCCAGTACTTC. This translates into CSVVRAGGQETQYF.

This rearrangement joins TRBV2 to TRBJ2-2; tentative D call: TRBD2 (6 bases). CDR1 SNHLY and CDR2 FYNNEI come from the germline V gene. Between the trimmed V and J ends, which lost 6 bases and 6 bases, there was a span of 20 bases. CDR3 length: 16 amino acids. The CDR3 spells CASRTGTWANAGELFF. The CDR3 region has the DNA TGTGCCAGCAGAACCGGGACTTGGGCAAACGCCGGGGAGCTGTTTTTT.

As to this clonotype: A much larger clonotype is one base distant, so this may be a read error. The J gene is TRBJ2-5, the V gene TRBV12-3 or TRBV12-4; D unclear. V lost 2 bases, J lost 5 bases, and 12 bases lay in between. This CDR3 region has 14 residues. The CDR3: CASSLWGLSETQYF. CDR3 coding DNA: TGTGCCAGCAGTTTATGGGGTCTGTCGGAGACCCAGTACTTC.

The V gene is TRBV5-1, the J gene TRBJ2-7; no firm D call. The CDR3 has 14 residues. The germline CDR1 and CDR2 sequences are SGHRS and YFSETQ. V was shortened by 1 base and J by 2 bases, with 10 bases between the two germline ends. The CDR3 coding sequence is TGCGCCAGCAGCTTGAAACCGATAGCCTACGAGCAGTACTTC. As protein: CASSLKPIAYEQYF.

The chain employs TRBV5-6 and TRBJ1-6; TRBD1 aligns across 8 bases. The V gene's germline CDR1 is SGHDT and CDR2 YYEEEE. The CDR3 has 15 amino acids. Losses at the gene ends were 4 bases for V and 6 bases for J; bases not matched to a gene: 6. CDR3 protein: CASSGGTGVNSPLHF. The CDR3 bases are TGTGCCAGCAGCGGGGGGACAGGTGTTAATTCACCCCTCCACTTT.

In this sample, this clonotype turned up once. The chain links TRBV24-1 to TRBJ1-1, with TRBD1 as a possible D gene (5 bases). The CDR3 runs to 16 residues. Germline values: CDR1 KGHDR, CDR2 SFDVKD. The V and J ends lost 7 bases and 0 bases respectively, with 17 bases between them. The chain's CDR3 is CATSNPPGPMNTEAFF. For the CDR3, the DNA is TGTGCCACCAGCAATCCTCCGGGACCCATGAACACTGAAGCTTTCTTT.

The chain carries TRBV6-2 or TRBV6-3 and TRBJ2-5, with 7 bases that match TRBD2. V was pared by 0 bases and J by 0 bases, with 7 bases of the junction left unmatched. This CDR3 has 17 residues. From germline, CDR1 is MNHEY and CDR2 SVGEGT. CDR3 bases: TGTGCCAGCAGTTACTCTAAAGCGGGACCGTACCAAGAGACCCAGTACTTC. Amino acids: CASSYSKAGPYQETQYF.

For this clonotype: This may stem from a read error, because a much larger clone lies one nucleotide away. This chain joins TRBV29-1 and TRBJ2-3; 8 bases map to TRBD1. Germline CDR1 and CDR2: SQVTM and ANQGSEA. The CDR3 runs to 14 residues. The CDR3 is CSVAGGAGTGTQYF. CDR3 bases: TGCAGCGTAGCAGGGGGCGCCGGCACAGGTACGCAGTATTTT.

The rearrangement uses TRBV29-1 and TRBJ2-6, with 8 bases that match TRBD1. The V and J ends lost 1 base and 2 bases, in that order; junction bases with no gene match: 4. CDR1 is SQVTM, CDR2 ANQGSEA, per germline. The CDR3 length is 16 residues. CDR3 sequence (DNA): TGCAGCGTTGAAGCCGGGACAGGCGCTGGGGCCAACGTCCTGACTTTC. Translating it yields CSVEAGTGAGANVLTF.

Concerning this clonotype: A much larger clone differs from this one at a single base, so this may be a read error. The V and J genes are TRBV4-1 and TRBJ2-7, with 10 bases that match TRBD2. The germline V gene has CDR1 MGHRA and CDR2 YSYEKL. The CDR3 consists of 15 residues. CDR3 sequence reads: CAGSQDLAGVGEQYF. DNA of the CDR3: TGCGCCGGCAGCCAAGATCTAGCGGGAGTGGGTGAGCAGTACTTC.

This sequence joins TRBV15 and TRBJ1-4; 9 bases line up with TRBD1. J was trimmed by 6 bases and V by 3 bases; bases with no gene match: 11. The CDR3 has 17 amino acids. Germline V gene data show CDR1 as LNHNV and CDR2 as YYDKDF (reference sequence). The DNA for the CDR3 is TGTGCCACCAGCAGGCAAAGGACAGGGGCCTTATATGAAAAACTGTTTTTT. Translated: CATSRQRTGALYEKLFF.

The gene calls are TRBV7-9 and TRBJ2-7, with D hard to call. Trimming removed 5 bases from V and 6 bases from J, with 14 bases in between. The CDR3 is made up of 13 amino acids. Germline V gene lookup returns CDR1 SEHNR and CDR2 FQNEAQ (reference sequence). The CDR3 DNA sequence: TGTGCCAGCAGCCTGCAAGCGTTTGGCGAGCAGTACTTC. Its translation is CASSLQAFGEQYF.

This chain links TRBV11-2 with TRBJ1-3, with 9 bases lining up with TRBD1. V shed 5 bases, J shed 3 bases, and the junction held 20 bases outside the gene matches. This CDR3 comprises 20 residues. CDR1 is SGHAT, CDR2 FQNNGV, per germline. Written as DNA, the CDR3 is TGTGCCAGCAGCCGACGGTTTGGAAGGACAGGGGCTTTCAGTGGAAACACCATATATTTT. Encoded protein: CASSRRFGRTGAFSGNTIYF.

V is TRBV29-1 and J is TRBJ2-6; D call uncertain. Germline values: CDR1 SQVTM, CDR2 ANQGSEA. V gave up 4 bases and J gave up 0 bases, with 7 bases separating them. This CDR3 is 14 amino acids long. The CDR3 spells CSVVVYSGANVLTF. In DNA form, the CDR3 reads TGCAGCGTTGTCGTCTACTCTGGGGCCAACGTCCTGACTTTC.

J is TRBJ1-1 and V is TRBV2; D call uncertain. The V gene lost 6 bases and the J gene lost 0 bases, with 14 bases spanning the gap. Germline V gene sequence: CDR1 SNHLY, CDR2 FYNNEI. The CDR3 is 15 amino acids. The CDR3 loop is CASSPRLVMNTEAFF. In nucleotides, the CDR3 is TGTGCCAGCAGCCCGCGGTTGGTCATGAACACTGAAGCTTTCTTT. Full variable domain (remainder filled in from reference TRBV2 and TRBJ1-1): EPEVTQTPSHQVTQMGQEVILRCVPISNHLYFYWYRQILGQKVEFLVSFYNNEISEKSEIFDDQFSVERPDGSNFTLKIRSTKLEDSAMYFCASSPRLVMNTEAFFGQGTRLTVV.

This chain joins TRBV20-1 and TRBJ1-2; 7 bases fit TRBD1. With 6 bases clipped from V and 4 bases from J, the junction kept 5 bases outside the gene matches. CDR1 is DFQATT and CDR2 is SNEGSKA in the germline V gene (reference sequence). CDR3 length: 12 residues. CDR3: CSARDSGYGYTF. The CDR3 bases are TGCAGTGCCAGGGACAGCGGCTATGGCTACACCTTC.